This record looks at one T cell receptor (beta chain) sequence and its context. One base separates it from a far larger clone, so it is likely a read error. Without the conserved terminal phenylalanine or tryptophan, this CDR3 likely stems from a read error. This sample also contains other DNA sequences that code for the same CDR3. This sample stems from a study of shared clonotypes between healthy human individuals. CDR1 is SEHNR and CDR2 is FQNEAQ in the germline V gene (reference sequence). This CDR3 has 15 amino acids. The V end was cut by 5 bases, the J end by 1 base, with 15 bases between. An assay was performed, and its level was deep. Ten immunoSEQ deep assay plates served to sequence unsorted PBMC DNA. Sequencing used immunoSEQ multiplex PCR; TCRdb keeps in-frame clones, though not all of them. The sample carries roughly 500,000 clones, 81% recorded once.

This sequence was found in a woman aged 35 to 49 in good health. Some clones in this sample may be carry-over from other donors' samples. The chain joins TRBV7-9 to TRBJ2-7; D is undetermined. The sequencing sample was made of PBMCs. The CDR3 protein is CASSQLAGLSYEQYL. CDR3 coding DNA: TGTGCCAGCAGCCAACTGGCTGGGCTTTCCTACGAGCAGTACCTC.